The 14 T cell receptor beta chains below were found in one sample sequenced in a study of T cell responses to AZD1222 COVID-19 vaccine. Produced via immunoSEQ multiplex PCR; TCRdb's table is partial and in-frame only. The sample has around 100,000 clones; approximately 91% are singletons. The sample consisted of peripheral blood, taken on day 0 of AZD1222 vaccination. These receptors were obtained from an adult in good health.

The chain recombines TRBV4-1 with TRBJ2-3; no definite D call. CDR3 length equals 14 residues. V was cut by 1 base and J by 2 bases, with 7 bases left in between. Per the germline V gene, CDR1 is MGHRA and CDR2 is YSYEKL. CDR3 nucleotides: TGCGCCAGCAGCCAAGTCGCGGACACAGATACGCAGTATTTT. Residues: CASSQVADTDTQYF.

This clone was picked up one time. The chain is built from TRBV5-1 and TRBJ2-1; perhaps TRBD2 as D (6 bases). Germline lookup yields CDR1 SGHRS and CDR2 YFSETQ. The V end lost 0 bases, the J end lost 16 bases, and 11 bases lay between the germline ends. The CDR3 consists of 11 residues. The CDR3 nucleotides read TGCGCCAGCAGCTTGGGCGGGGACGATTTCTTC. Protein product: CASSLGGDDFF.

The genes are TRBV7-9 and TRBJ1-5; 7 bases line up with TRBD1. The CDR3 sequence is 12 residues long. V was pared by 5 bases and J by 6 bases, with 1 base of the junction left unmatched. The germline V gene has CDR1 SEHNR and CDR2 FQNEAQ (reference sequence). The CDR3 DNA reads TGTGCCAGCAGCCCAGGGGGTCAGCCCCAGCATTTT. This translates into CASSPGGQPQHF. Variable domain in full (rest from reference TRBV7-9 and TRBJ1-5): DTGVSQNPRHKITKRGQNVTFRCDPISEHNRLYWYRQTLGQGPEFLTYFQNEAQLEKSRLLSDRFSAERPKGSFSTLEIQRTEQGDSAMYLCASSPGGQPQHFGDGTRLSIL.

This sequence joins TRBV6-4 and TRBJ2-7; D call uncertain. The germline gives CDR1 MRHNA, CDR2 SNTAGT. The V and J ends lost 2 bases and 1 base respectively, with 12 bases between them. The CDR3 has 15 residues. CDR3 nucleotide sequence: TGTGCCAGCAGTGACCCCCATGACAAGTCCTACGAGCAGTACTTC. It translates to CASSDPHDKSYEQYF.

V is TRBV23-1 and J is TRBJ2-5; TRBD2 might be the D (6 bases). TRBV23-1 is an open reading frame, and its role is uncertain. The CDR3 loop spans 15 amino acids. The V end was cut by 4 bases, the J end by 2 bases, with 14 bases between. The CDR3: CASSLRGDTQETQYF. For the CDR3, the DNA is TGCGCCAGCAGTCTGCGGGGAGACACACAAGAGACCCAGTACTTC.

CDR3 loop: CASTLDRGRCEQYF. CDR3 bases: TGTGCCAGCACCTTGGACAGGGGGCGGTGCGAGCAGTACTTC. The genes are TRBV21-1 and TRBJ2-7; the tabulated D call, TRBD1, remains unverified against the DNA. TRBV21-1 is assigned pseudogene status. The CDR3 runs to 14 residues.

The V gene is TRBV9, the J gene TRBJ1-2; TRBD1 aligns across 8 bases. Germline loops: CDR1 SGDLS, CDR2 YYNGEE. The V and J ends lost 0 bases and 4 bases, in that order; junction bases with no gene match: 5. There are 15 residues in the CDR3. The CDR3 region has the DNA TGTGCCAGCAGCGTAGGACAGGGGCACGGCTATGGCTACACCTTC. Translating it yields CASSVGQGHGYGYTF. Supplemented by reference TRBV9 and TRBJ1-2, the full variable domain reads DSGVTQTPKHLITATGQRVTLRCSPRSGDLSVYWYQQSLDQGLQFLIQYYNGEERAKGNILERFSAQQFPDLHSELNLSSLELGDSALYFCASSVGQGHGYGYTFGSGTRLTVV.

The CDR3 nucleotides read TGTGCCAGCAGCGTAGGGGGGGCATCCACCGGGGAGCTGTTTTTT. This codes for CASSVGGASTGELFF. The chain carries TRBV9 and TRBJ2-2; D possibly uses TRBD1 or TRBD2 (6 bases each). V was shortened by 0 bases and J by 4 bases, with 10 bases between the two germline ends. Germline V gene sequence: CDR1 SGDLS, CDR2 YYNGEE. There are 15 residues in the CDR3.

This clone was seen a single time. This chain connects TRBV5-6 to TRBJ1-1, with D unclear. V lost 0 bases to trimming and J lost 4 bases, with 19 bases between them. This CDR3 comprises 17 residues. Looked up from germline, CDR1 is SGHDT and CDR2 is YYEEEE. The DNA of the CDR3 is TGTGCCAGCAGCTTGGAGGGTCGCGGGTTTGGAGGCACTGAAGCTTTCTTT. Translation: CASSLEGRGFGGTEAFF.

The J gene is TRBJ2-7, the V gene TRBV9; 8 positions agree with TRBD1. The V and J ends lost 2 bases and 5 bases, in that order; junction bases with no gene match: 3. CDR3 size: 13 residues. Germline CDR1 and CDR2: SGDLS and YYNGEE. The CDR3 region has the DNA TGTGCCAGCAGCGTGGACAGGGTCGACGAGCAGTACTTC. Translated: CASSVDRVDEQYF.

The rearrangement joins TRBV6-6 to TRBJ1-2, with TRBD1 as a possible D gene (5 bases). Trimming cost V 9 bases and J 4 bases, with 15 bases left between them. Germline V lookup: CDR1 MNHNY, CDR2 SVGAGI (reference sequence). The CDR3 runs to 13 residues. This CDR3 is CASIRDPPYGYTF. In DNA, the CDR3 is TGTGCCAGTATCAGGGATCCGCCCTATGGCTACACCTTC.

V gene TRBV27 combines with J gene TRBJ2-1, with unresolved D. This CDR3 spans 13 amino acids. Deletions cut 5 bases from V and 4 bases from J, with 9 bases between. Per the germline V gene, CDR1 is MNHEY and CDR2 is SMNVEV (reference sequence). CDR3 sequence reads: CASSMTGYNEQFF. CDR3 in DNA: TGTGCCAGCAGTATGACTGGTTACAATGAGCAGTTCTTC.

The V gene is TRBV19, the J gene TRBJ1-2; D uncertain. CDR1 is LNHDA, CDR2 SQIVND, per germline (reference sequence). Trimming cost V 4 bases and J 7 bases, with 16 bases left between them. There are 14 residues in the CDR3. The CDR3 DNA follows: TGTGCCAGTAGTACCTCGGGATACTTAATTGGCTACACCTTC. It codes for CASSTSGYLIGYTF.

The chain combines TRBV5-1 with TRBJ1-4, with a weak D call TRBD1 (5 bases). The CDR3 consists of 15 residues. Per germline, CDR1 SGHRS and CDR2 YFSETQ. V was shortened by 0 bases and J by 8 bases, with 14 bases between the two germline ends. CDR3 amino acids: CASSLGGVIREKLFF. The DNA of the CDR3 is TGCGCCAGCAGCTTGGGAGGGGTCATTCGGGAAAAACTGTTTTTT.